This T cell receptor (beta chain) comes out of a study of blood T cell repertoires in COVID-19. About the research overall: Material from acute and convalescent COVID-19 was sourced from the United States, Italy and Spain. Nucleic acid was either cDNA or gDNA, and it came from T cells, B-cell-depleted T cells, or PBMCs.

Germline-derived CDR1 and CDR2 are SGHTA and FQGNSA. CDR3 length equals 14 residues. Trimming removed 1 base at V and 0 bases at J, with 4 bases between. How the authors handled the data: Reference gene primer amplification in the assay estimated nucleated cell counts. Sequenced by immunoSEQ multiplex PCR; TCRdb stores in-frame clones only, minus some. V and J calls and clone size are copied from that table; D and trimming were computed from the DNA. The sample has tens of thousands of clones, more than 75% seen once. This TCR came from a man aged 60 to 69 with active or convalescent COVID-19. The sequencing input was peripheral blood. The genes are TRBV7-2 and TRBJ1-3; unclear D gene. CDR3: CASSLVSSGNTIYF. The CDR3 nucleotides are TGTGCCAGCAGCTTAGTCAGCTCTGGAAACACCATATATTTT.